The 27 T cell receptor beta chains below come from one sample, sequenced in a study of T-cell memory formation after mild COVID-19. TCRdb fed the 5' RACE reads into MiXCR, producing one record per CDR3 protein. This sample carries hundreds of thousands of distinct CDR3 sequences, about 20% of them seen once, and the ten largest clones take around 7.7%. The sample was PBMCs or a T cell subset sorted from them (not recorded which). Every receptor here comes from an adult woman who had mild COVID-19 (a few samples of this study predate the infection). Cell type and time point are not known.

This rearrangement joins TRBV4-1 to TRBJ2-2; the match to TRBD1 covers 8 bases. V gave up 5 bases and J gave up 2 bases; unmatched junction bases: 7. Looked up from germline, CDR1 is MGHRA and CDR2 is YSYEKL. The CDR3 sequence is 16 residues long. For the CDR3, the DNA is TGCGCCAGCAGCTCGTGGACAGGGACTAACACCGGGGAGCTGTTTTTT. This gives the protein CASSSWTGTNTGELFF.

This clonotype came up a few times. The chain joins TRBV24-1 to TRBJ2-3, with 12 bases aligning to TRBD2. The junction had 8 bases not matched to a gene; V was cut back by 1 base and J by 4 bases. The germline V gene has CDR1 KGHDR and CDR2 SFDVKD. The CDR3 runs to 18 residues. CDR3 nucleotides: TGTGCCACCAGTGATTTTTATGCGACTAGCGGGAGTCCAGATACGCAGTATTTT. Protein: CATSDFYATSGSPDTQYF.

This clonotype has ten or more counts. A read error may produce the germline difference seen at one junction end. DNA of the CDR3: TGCGCCAGCAGCTTGGGTGAGCAGTACTTC. Translated, it gives CASSLGEQYF. V is TRBV7-9 and J is TRBJ2-7; D is unresolved. The germline gives CDR1 SEHNR, CDR2 FQNEAQ (reference sequence). The CDR3 length is 10 residues.

The J gene is TRBJ2-2, the V gene TRBV15; 8 nucleotides agree with TRBD1. Trimming took 2 bases from V and 7 from J; bases not matched to a gene: 9. CDR3 length equals 16 residues. Germline CDR1 is LNHNV and CDR2 is YYDKDF (reference sequence). CDR3 amino acids: CATSRFGQGKGGELFF. The DNA of the CDR3 is TGTGCCACCAGCAGATTTGGACAGGGAAAGGGCGGGGAGCTGTTTTTT. Variable domain in full (rest from reference TRBV15 and TRBJ2-2): DAMVIQNPRYQVTQFGKPVTLSCSQTLNHNVMYWYQQKSSQAPKLLFHYYDKDFNNEADTPDNFQSRRPNTSFCFLDIRSPGLGDTAMYLCATSRFGQGKGGELFFGEGSRLTVL.

This clonotype was observed a handful of times. This chain connects TRBV12-3 or TRBV12-4 to TRBJ1-3, with D uncertain. This CDR3 has 11 amino acids. V lost 4 bases and J 5 bases, leaving 3 bases between the germline ends. CDR3 protein: CASSWRNTIYF. In DNA, the CDR3 is TGTGCCAGCAGTTGGAGAAACACCATATATTTT.

This clonotype has more than one count but fewer than ten. The chain is built from TRBV6-5 and TRBJ2-1; the match to TRBD2 covers 9 bases. Losses at the gene ends were 5 bases for V and 14 bases for J; bases not matched to a gene: 7. The CDR3 is 12 residues long. Germline-derived CDR1 and CDR2 are MNHEY and SVGAGI. The CDR3 reads CASSTDSGREFF. The CDR3, as DNA: TGTGCCAGCAGTACCGATAGCGGGAGAGAGTTCTTC.

V is TRBV5-1 and J is TRBJ2-1, with 10 bases that match TRBD2. The CDR3 is 16 residues long. J gave up 2 bases and V 4 bases, and 6 bases lay outside the gene matches. Germline V CDR1 and CDR2: SGHRS, YFSETQ. The CDR3 reads CASSPDGLAAYNEQFF. In nucleotides, the CDR3 is TGCGCCAGCAGCCCTGACGGACTAGCGGCCTACAATGAGCAGTTCTTC. The whole variable domain, filled in from reference TRBV5-1 and TRBJ2-1, reads KAGVTQTPRYLIKTRGQQVTLSCSPISGHRSVSWYQQTPGQGLQFLFEYFSETQRNKGNFPGRFSGRQFSNSRSEMNVSTLELGDSALYLCASSPDGLAAYNEQFFGPGTRLTVL.

V gene TRBV5-5 combines with J gene TRBJ2-6; a weak D match, TRBD2 (6 bases). This CDR3 region has 17 residues. Between the trimmed V and J ends, which lost 0 bases and 0 bases, there was a span of 10 bases. Germline values: CDR1 SGHKS, CDR2 YYEKEE (reference sequence). The CDR3 DNA sequence: TGTGCCAGCAGCTTGGGGGACTTCTACTCTGGGGCCAACGTCCTGACTTTC. It translates to CASSLGDFYSGANVLTF.

This clonotype was detected a few times. This chain connects TRBV27 to TRBJ1-5; D call uncertain. Trimming shortened V by 10 bases and J by 1 base, and 14 bases separated the two germline ends. This CDR3 has 14 residues. Germline V gene data show CDR1 as MNHEY and CDR2 as SMNVEV (reference sequence). CDR3 in amino acids: CATGPGWSNQPQHF. The CDR3 coding sequence is TGTGCCACCGGACCGGGGTGGAGCAATCAGCCCCAGCATTTT.

This chain connects TRBV7-2 to TRBJ1-1, with a weak D call TRBD1 (6 bases). V lost 1 base to trimming and J lost 0 bases, with 12 bases between them. CDR3 length: 16 residues. Germline CDR1 reads SGHTA; CDR2 reads FQGNSA. The CDR3: CASSLVQGFMNTEAFF. The CDR3 nucleotides read TGTGCCAGCAGCTTAGTACAGGGATTCATGAACACTGAAGCTTTCTTT.

This clonotype came up a few times. V gene TRBV7-9 combines with J gene TRBJ2-7; no reliable D call. Trimming shortened V by 1 base and J by 2 bases, and 12 bases separated the two germline ends. CDR3 length: 15 amino acids. CDR1 and CDR2 (germline): SEHNR, FQNEAQ (reference sequence). In DNA, the CDR3 is TGTGCCAGCAGCTTAGTCGTGAGTTTGACCTACGAGCAGTACTTC. Translated: CASSLVVSLTYEQYF.

This clonotype was detected many times. The V call is TRBV3-1, the J call TRBJ2-1, with 10 bases lining up with TRBD2. Trimming removed 5 bases from V and 7 bases from J; junction bases left unmatched: 11. CDR3 length equals 16 residues. Germline loops: CDR1 LGHDT, CDR2 YNNKEL (reference sequence). CDR3 nucleotide sequence: TGTGCCAGCAGCTACACCTATCTAGCGGGAGCTAATGAGCAGTTCTTC. Residues: CASSYTYLAGANEQFF.

In this sample, this clonotype turned up a few times. A much larger clone is a single base away; this may be a read error. The chain is built from TRBV7-2 and TRBJ1-1; D remains ambiguous. This CDR3 has 11 residues. V was shortened by 2 bases and J by 7 bases, with 5 bases between the two germline ends. The germline gives CDR1 SGHTA, CDR2 FQGNSA. The CDR3 bases are TGTGCCAGCAGCTTAATGGGTGAAGCTTTCTTT. Translation gives CASSLMGEAFF.

This clonotype has a count of ten or more. V usage is TRBV7-2 and J usage is TRBJ2-1, with D unclear. The V gene's germline CDR1 is SGHTA and CDR2 FQGNSA. Trimming took off 1 base at V and 0 bases at J, with 10 bases between the two ends. The length of the CDR3 is 16 residues. The CDR3 DNA reads as TGTGCCAGCAGCTTAGGGGCCTTGAGCTCCTACAATGAGCAGTTCTTC. This gives the protein CASSLGALSSYNEQFF.

This clonotype has a single count. The rearrangement joins TRBV5-1 to TRBJ1-2; 7 nucleotides match TRBD1. This CDR3 contains 15 residues. V shed 1 base and J 3 bases; nucleotides not matched to a gene: 6. Germline CDR1 SGHRS, CDR2 YFSETQ. CDR3 DNA sequence: TGCGCCAGCAGCTTGCGACAGGGTCTGGACTATGGCTACACCTTC. Translated, it gives CASSLRQGLDYGYTF.

Many counts were recorded for this clonotype. The gene calls are TRBV5-1 and TRBJ2-3; no clear D. Trimming removed 7 bases at V and 2 bases at J, with 17 bases between. The CDR3 length is 15 residues. Germline CDR1 is SGHRS and CDR2 is YFSETQ. The DNA of the CDR3 is TGCGCCAGCCGGGCGACCACAATCGCCACAGATACGCAGTATTTT. Its translation: CASRATTIATDTQYF. The variable domain in full, completed from reference TRBV5-1 and TRBJ2-3, reads KAGVTQTPRYLIKTRGQQVTLSCSPISGHRSVSWYQQTPGQGLQFLFEYFSETQRNKGNFPGRFSGRQFSNSRSEMNVSTLELGDSALYLCASRATTIATDTQYFGPGTRLTVL.

This clonotype was detected ten times or more. V is TRBV6-5 and J is TRBJ2-6; 12 bases map to TRBD1. Germline trimming cut 4 bases from V and 4 bases from J; bases unmatched to any gene: 11. Germline CDR1 is MNHEY and CDR2 is SVGAGI. The CDR3 runs to 19 residues. The CDR3: CASSFQPGQGAGGANVLTF. The CDR3 DNA follows: TGTGCCAGCAGTTTCCAACCGGGACAGGGGGCAGGGGGGGCCAACGTCCTGACTTTC.

This clonotype was detected only a few times. This rearrangement joins TRBV7-6 to TRBJ2-3, with D hard to call. With 0 bases removed from V and 4 bases from J, the gap between germline ends came to 14 bases. Germline-derived CDR1 and CDR2 are SGHVS and FNYEAQ. The CDR3 is 16 amino acids. In nucleotides, the CDR3 is TGTGCCAGCAGCTTAGCCCGGACGGTGAGACCAGATACGCAGTATTTT. Its protein is CASSLARTVRPDTQYF. The whole variable domain, remainder taken from reference TRBV7-6 and TRBJ2-3, is GAGVSQSPRYKVTKRGQDVALRCDPISGHVSLYWYRQALGQGPEFLTYFNYEAQQDKSGLPNDRFSAERPEGSISTLTIQRTEQRDSAMYRCASSLARTVRPDTQYFGPGTRLTVL.

Only a few counts were recorded for this clonotype. This chain connects TRBV5-1 to TRBJ2-1, with TRBD2 matching 14 bases. J was trimmed by 12 bases and V by 0 bases; bases with no gene match: 11. CDR1 is SGHRS, CDR2 YFSETQ, per germline. This CDR3 region has 17 residues. The CDR3 DNA reads TGCGCCAGCAGCTTGGGACTAGCGGGGGGGCGGATACCGGGGCAGTTCTTC. Amino acids: CASSLGLAGGRIPGQFF.

This clonotype was recorded a few times. This rearrangement joins TRBV7-9 to TRBJ2-5; no clear D gene. CDR1 is SEHNR, CDR2 FQNEAQ, per germline (reference sequence). Deletions cut 3 bases from V and 4 bases from J, with 15 bases between. The CDR3 has 15 amino acids. CDR3 in amino acids: CASSLYGKGVETQYF. CDR3 sequence (DNA): TGTGCCAGCAGCTTGTACGGAAAAGGAGTAGAGACCCAGTACTTC.

The sample holds a few counts of this clonotype. The chain joins TRBV7-9 to TRBJ2-1, with 10 bases matching TRBD2. The germline CDR1 and CDR2 sequences are SEHNR and FQNEAQ (reference sequence). With V trimmed by 1 base and J by 6 bases, 3 bases remained unmatched. The CDR3 has 15 amino acids. The CDR3 coding sequence is TGTGCCAGCAGCTTAGAAGCGGGAGGGCCCAATGAGCAGTTCTTC. Translated, it gives CASSLEAGGPNEQFF.

This sequence joins TRBV10-3 and TRBJ1-1, with TRBD1 matching 9 bases. Germline V CDR1 and CDR2: ENHRY, SYGVKD. The CDR3 spans 12 residues. J lost 11 bases, V lost 5 bases, and 6 bases had no gene match. The CDR3 region is CAISRGQGWAFF. The CDR3 DNA follows: TGTGCCATCAGTAGGGGACAGGGATGGGCTTTCTTT.

This clonotype has just one count. The chain combines TRBV6-5 with TRBJ1-3, with 8 bases matching TRBD1. Germline CDR1 reads MNHEY; CDR2 reads SVGAGI. The CDR3 contains 16 residues. Trimming at V came to 4 bases and at J to 2 bases, leaving 7 bases not matched to a gene. The CDR3 reads CASSSTGVLAGNTIYF. CDR3 nucleotides: TGTGCCAGCAGTTCGACAGGGGTCTTAGCTGGAAACACCATATATTTT.

The genes are TRBV29-1 and TRBJ2-1; 15 positions agree with TRBD2. The CDR3 has 21 amino acids. With V trimmed by 3 bases and J by 0 bases, 15 bases remained unmatched. Germline V lookup: CDR1 SQVTM, CDR2 ANQGSEA. The CDR3 here is CSVDGFQGLAGGGSSYNEQFF. In DNA form, the CDR3 reads TGCAGCGTTGATGGGTTCCAGGGACTAGCGGGAGGAGGGAGCTCCTACAATGAGCAGTTCTTC.

In its sample, this clonotype was seen once. This rearrangement joins TRBV7-9 to TRBJ1-2, with TRBD1 matching 7 bases. The CDR3 length is 15 residues. CDR1 and CDR2 from the germline V gene are SEHNR and FQNEAQ (reference sequence). V lost 1 base to trimming and J lost 4 bases; unmatched junction nucleotides: 6. CDR3 nucleotides: TGTGCCAGCAGCTTAGGCCCAGGGGGAGGCTATGGCTACACCTTC. Its translation: CASSLGPGGGYGYTF.

Many counts were recorded for this clonotype. This sequence joins TRBV29-1 and TRBJ2-2; 13 bases map to TRBD2. J gave up 2 bases and V 4 bases, and 10 bases lay outside the gene matches. CDR3 length equals 18 residues. CDR1 SQVTM and CDR2 ANQGSEA come from the germline V gene. CDR3 sequence: CSVAFYKGLAGNTGELFF. The CDR3 DNA sequence: TGCAGCGTTGCATTCTACAAGGGACTAGCGGGAAACACCGGGGAGCTGTTTTTT.

J is TRBJ1-2 and V is TRBV5-1; TRBD1 matches at 10 bases. J gave up 7 bases and V 0 bases, and 3 bases lay outside the gene matches. CDR3 length: 14 residues. Germline V gene lookup returns CDR1 SGHRS and CDR2 YFSETQ. The chain's CDR3 is CASSLDGQGGGYTF. Here the CDR3 DNA reads TGCGCCAGCAGCTTGGACGGACAGGGGGGTGGCTACACCTTC.